Listed below are T cell receptor beta chains from one sample, sequenced in a study of technical replicates of blood from several donors. Clones were read by immunoSEQ multiplex PCR, and TCRdb kept only the in-frame ones, dropping some. The sample yields approximately 97,000 clones, approximately 95% seen once. The sequencing input was T cells isolated from PBMCs. The source is a human donor in good health. CDR3s include the opening cysteine and the closing phenylalanine or tryptophan. Fields, in order: clone size, J gene, V gene, D gene, CDR3 DNA, CDR3 protein. A D gene is named only where the DNA matches it firmly. Size values are once, few and many counts, or a class for expanded clones, and some rows have none.

>NA|TRBJ2-1|TRBV9|NA
TGTGCCAGCAGCGTAGAGGGCAGGGCCTCCTACAATGAGCAGTTCTTC
CASSVEGRASYNEQFF
>NA|TRBJ2-5|TRBV10-3|TRBD1
TGTGCCATCAGTGACGGGACAGAAGAGACCCAGTACTTC
CAISDGTEETQYF
>NA|TRBJ1-5|TRBV6-6|NA
TGTGCCAGCAGCCCTTCCGGGGGATCTCAGCCCCAGCATTTT
CASSPSGGSQPQHF
>NA|TRBJ2-2|TRBV7-3|NA
TGTGCCAGCAGCCTGTGGCCCTTGGGGCAGGGAAATACCGGGGAGCTGTTTTTT
CASSLWPLGQGNTGELFF
>NA|TRBJ2-7|TRBV19|TRBD2
TGTGCCAGTAGTTCACAGGGACTAGCGTCTTACGAGCAGTACTTC
CASSSQGLASYEQYF
>NA|TRBJ2-1|TRBV4-1|TRBD2
TGCGCCAGCAGCCAAGTGGCGGGAGGGCTAATTGGGAATGAGCAGTTCTTC
CASSQVAGGLIGNEQFF
>NA|TRBJ1-2|TRBV6-5|NA
TGTGCCAGCACCGCAGCTAACTATGGCTACACCTTC
CASTAANYGYTF
>NA|TRBJ1-3|TRBV2|NA
TGTGCCAGCAGTTCTGAGCCACTCTCTGGAAACACCATATATTTT
CASSSEPLSGNTIYF
>NA|TRBJ2-1|TRBV5-1|NA
TGCGCCAGCAGCTTGGACAGAGAGCAGTTCTTC
CASSLDREQFF
>NA|TRBJ1-1|TRBV7-3|NA
TGTGCCAGCAGCTTCATGAACACTGAAGCTTTCTTT
CASSFMNTEAFF
>NA|TRBJ2-1|TRBV30|NA
TGTGCCTGGAGTGACTACTCATACAATGAGCAGTTCTTC
CAWSDYSYNEQFF
>once|TRBJ2-5|TRBV30|NA
TGTGCCTTTGGCAGCAGGCCTCAAGAGACCCAGTACTTC
CAFGSRPQETQYF
>NA|TRBJ2-3|TRBV30|NA
TGTGCCTCATACCCTCAACCGACATATACAGGGTGGGGGACGGACACAGATACGCAGTATTTT
CASYPQPTYTGWGTDTDTQYF
>NA|TRBJ1-1|TRBV2|NA
TGTGCCAGCTCGGAGTTTTGGAACACTGAAGCTTTCTTT
CASSEFWNTEAFF